This T cell receptor (beta chain) was found in a study of cytomegalovirus exposure and HLA in healthy donors. Findings of the study overall: Sequencing likely caused a cluster of highly shared sequence variants. Later work found most CMV-associated TCR beta chains apparently HLA-restricted.

In regard to this clone: Its antigen is not known.

PCR primers comprised 60 Vbeta and 13 Jbeta primers. The protocol was immunoSEQ multiplex PCR, while the TCRdb copy is restricted to in-frame clones and leaves out a portion. In the table there are over 120,000 clones, approximately 80% of which are singletons. Germline lookup yields CDR1 SEHNR and CDR2 FQNEAQ (reference sequence). V gave up 8 bases and J gave up 4 bases, with 18 bases separating them. The CDR3 has 15 residues. This clonotype was sampled from a woman aged 55-69 years in good health and CMV-seropositive. Material: PBMCs. The rearrangement links TRBV7-9 to TRBJ1-3; D uncertain. CDR3: CASGLGSSRGNTIYF. As DNA, the CDR3 is TGTGCCAGCGGTCTTGGGAGTTCACGGGGAAACACCATATATTTT.